The clone carrying this T cell receptor beta chain was detected a few times. This entry belongs to a study of T cells in Graves' hyperthyroidism and ophthalmopathy. V was pared by 0 bases and J by 5 bases, with 8 bases of the junction left unmatched. The CDR3 totals 15 residues. Germline CDR1 reads DFQATT; CDR2 reads SNEGSKA (reference sequence). The source material, RNA transcripts, was used to amplify TCR beta CDR3 regions. Researchers ran a first-round RT-PCR on the TCR CDR3 using the HTBI primer set. MiXCR was run by TCRdb on the multiplex PCR reads, yielding one entry per CDR3 protein. Of about 400,000 distinct CDR3 sequences listed, around a sixth are singletons.

The specimen was blood. The chain employs TRBV20-1 and TRBJ1-1; 8 bases map to TRBD1. The sequence derives from a woman between 18 and 29 years old with Graves' hyperthyroidism. CDR3 residues: CSARDRDRGWTEAFF. CDR3 nucleotide sequence: TGCAGTGCTAGAGACCGAGACAGGGGTTGGACTGAAGCTTTCTTT.